A single sample is the source of the 20 T cell receptor beta chains below, sequenced in a study of cytomegalovirus exposure and HLA in healthy donors. The PCR employed 60 Vbeta primers together with 13 Jbeta primers. TCRdb's copy holds only in-frame clones and misses some; the assay was immunoSEQ multiplex PCR. Of under 200,000 clones listed, around 80% are singletons. The sample consisted of PBMCs. The receptors were gathered from a woman aged 18-29 years in good health and CMV-seropositive.

The genes are TRBV30 and TRBJ2-7, with unresolved D. The germline V gene encodes CDR1 GTSNPN and CDR2 SVGIG (reference sequence). The CDR3 totals 11 residues. Trimming took 3 bases from V and 2 from J, leaving 5 bases between them. The CDR3 spells CAWSQTYEQYF. Here the CDR3 DNA reads TGTGCCTGGAGCCAGACCTACGAGCAGTACTTC.

V is TRBV11-3 and J is TRBJ1-1; D perhaps matches TRBD1 (6 bases). This CDR3 spans 15 amino acids. CDR1 is SGHNT and CDR2 is YENEEA in the germline V gene. The germline V and J ends were trimmed by 6 bases and 2 bases, with 16 bases remaining between them. CDR3 in amino acids: CASSYTGQINTEAFF. CDR3 coding DNA: TGTGCCAGCAGTTATACAGGGCAAATCAACACTGAAGCTTTCTTT. Full variable domain (missing parts from reference TRBV11-3 and TRBJ1-1): EAGVVQSPRYKIIEKKQPVAFWCNPISGHNTLYWYLQNLGQGPELLIRYENEEAVDDSQLPKDRFSAERLKGVDSTLKIQPAELGDSAVYLCASSYTGQINTEAFFGQGTRLTVV.

The V gene is TRBV5-1, the J gene TRBJ2-1; 8 bases fit TRBD2. The CDR3 loop spans 18 amino acids. V dropped 4 bases and J dropped 0; count of bases not matched to a gene: 12. Germline assignment: CDR1 SGHRS and CDR2 YFSETQ. The CDR3 loop reads CASSKGAGGPNSYNEQFF. The CDR3 DNA sequence: TGCGCCAGCAGCAAGGGCGCGGGGGGCCCCAACTCCTACAATGAGCAGTTCTTC.

This sequence joins TRBV4-2 and TRBJ2-2; 11 bases agree with TRBD2. CDR3 size: 17 residues. Per the germline V gene, CDR1 is LGHNA and CDR2 is YNFKEQ. The V and J ends lost 2 bases and 5 bases, in that order; junction bases with no gene match: 7. For the CDR3, the DNA is TGTGCCAGCAGCCAAATATTAGCGGGGGGGCCGACCGGGGAGCTGTTTTTT. Encoded protein: CASSQILAGGPTGELFF.

This chain connects TRBV2 to TRBJ2-2; 9 bases are shared with TRBD2. The V segment lost 6 bases and the J segment 1 base; nucleotides outside the gene matches: 3. The CDR3 contains 15 residues. From germline, CDR1 is SNHLY and CDR2 FYNNEI. Here the CDR3 DNA reads TGTGCCAGCAGGAGAGCGGGGGGGAACACCGGGGAGCTGTTTTTT. Translating gives CASRRAGGNTGELFF.

This clone was seen just once. The CDR3, as DNA: TGTGCCAGCTCACCAAACTCGGCAGGGGTTGGCTACGAGCAGTACTTC. Its translation is CASSPNSAGVGYEQYF. The rearrangement joins TRBV18 to TRBJ2-7; the D gene is possibly TRBD1 (6 bases). This CDR3 region has 16 residues. Trimming pared 2 bases from V and 3 bases from J, leaving 17 bases between. Germline V gene sequence: CDR1 KGHSH, CDR2 LQKENI.

This sequence joins TRBV2 and TRBJ1-1; 7 bases match TRBD1. The germline V gene has CDR1 SNHLY and CDR2 FYNNEI. The trim removed 5 bases at V and 0 bases at J, leaving 6 bases unmatched. The CDR3 sequence is 15 residues long. The CDR3 DNA follows: TGTGCCAGCAGTCTAACGACAGGGTTGAACACTGAAGCTTTCTTT. The encoded protein is CASSLTTGLNTEAFF.

The CDR3 DNA reads as TGTGCCAGCAGTCACACAGGGGCCCCCACCGGGGAGCTGTTTTTT. Encoded protein: CASSHTGAPTGELFF. V is TRBV6-5 and J is TRBJ2-2; TRBD1 aligns across 7 bases. Germline CDR1 and CDR2: MNHEY and SVGAGI. The J segment lost 4 bases and the V segment lost 5 bases, leaving 7 bases of the junction unmatched. This CDR3 region has 15 residues.

This CDR3 is CASSEQGTNSPLHF. As DNA, the CDR3 is TGTGCCAGCAGTGAACAGGGGACGAATTCACCCCTCCACTTT. The rearrangement links TRBV2 to TRBJ1-6; D is possibly TRBD1 (6 bases). Trimming left V 2 bases short and J 7 bases short, with 9 bases between. The CDR3 spans 14 residues. The germline V gene has CDR1 SNHLY and CDR2 FYNNEI.

The chain has TRBV5-6 and TRBJ1-1, with D perhaps matching TRBD1 (5 bases). The CDR3 is 16 amino acids. CDR1 and CDR2 from the germline V gene are SGHDT and YYEEEE. V was pared by 0 bases and J by 0 bases, with 12 bases between. CDR3 sequence reads: CASSLVSGFLNTEAFF. CDR3 coding DNA: TGTGCCAGCAGCTTGGTTTCAGGGTTCCTGAACACTGAAGCTTTCTTT.

The chain employs TRBV7-9 and TRBJ2-7; D is ambiguous. Germline CDR1 reads SEHNR; CDR2 reads FQNEAQ (reference sequence). V was shortened by 5 bases and J by 4 bases, with 6 bases between the two germline ends. The CDR3 consists of 11 residues. The CDR3 here is CASSVIYEQYF. The CDR3 DNA sequence: TGTGCCAGCAGCGTAATATACGAGCAGTACTTC.

The chain combines TRBV7-9 with TRBJ2-7; D unclear. V lost 5 bases and J 4 bases, leaving 9 bases between the germline ends. CDR1 is SEHNR, CDR2 FQNEAQ, per germline (reference sequence). The CDR3 is made up of 12 amino acids. This CDR3 reads CASSNTGYEQYV. CDR3 nucleotide sequence: TGTGCCAGCAGCAACACCGGGTACGAGCAGTACGTC.

This chain links TRBV11-3 with TRBJ2-7, with D perhaps TRBD2 (5 bases). Germline CDR1 is SGHNT and CDR2 is YENEEA. The CDR3 totals 13 residues. V was clipped by 5 bases and J by 6 bases, with 14 bases between them. CDR3 in amino acids: CASSHHGKGEQYV. In DNA form, the CDR3 reads TGTGCCAGCAGCCACCACGGGAAAGGCGAGCAGTACGTC.

The chain recombines TRBV2 with TRBJ2-3, with 11 bases that match TRBD2. Trimming cost V 5 bases and J 5 bases; bases outside gene matches: 6. CDR1 is SNHLY and CDR2 is FYNNEI in the germline V gene. The CDR3 has 15 amino acids. CDR3 in amino acids: CASSSTSGVEDTQYF. The CDR3 region has the DNA TGTGCCAGCAGTTCGACTAGCGGGGTGGAAGATACGCAGTATTTT.

The rearrangement links TRBV6-1 to TRBJ1-2, with D possibly being TRBD1 (5 bases). The germline V gene encodes CDR1 MNHNS and CDR2 SASEGT. V was clipped by 2 bases and J by 5 bases, with 9 bases between them. The CDR3 has 13 residues. CDR3 protein: CASSEIQVYGYTF. In nucleotides, the CDR3 is TGTGCCAGCAGTGAAATACAGGTTTATGGCTACACCTTC.

The chain has TRBV30 and TRBJ2-2; 7 positions match TRBD1. The J segment lost 1 base and the V segment lost 8 bases, leaving 4 bases of the junction unmatched. This CDR3 has 13 amino acids. Looked up from germline, CDR1 is GTSNPN and CDR2 is SVGIG (reference sequence). The CDR3 reads CASDRENTGELFF. CDR3 bases: TGTGCCAGCGACAGGGAGAACACCGGGGAGCTGTTTTTT.

The gene calls are TRBV19 and TRBJ2-7; D is possibly TRBD1 (5 bases). The CDR3 totals 12 residues. Trimming took off 9 bases at V and 2 bases at J, with 11 bases between the two ends. Germline V gives CDR1 LNHDA, CDR2 SQIVND (reference sequence). The CDR3 protein is CARRGATYEQYF. DNA of the CDR3: TGTGCCAGGCGTGGGGCTACCTACGAGCAGTACTTC.

The chain employs TRBV7-8 and TRBJ2-3, with 8 bases lining up with TRBD2. CDR3 size: 18 residues. Per the germline V gene, CDR1 is SGHVS and CDR2 is FQNEAQ. Unmatched junction bases numbered 10, after V lost 1 base and J lost 1 base. The CDR3 is CASSLVPTGGPRTDTQYF. In DNA form, the CDR3 reads TGTGCCAGCAGCTTAGTCCCGACGGGGGGGCCGCGCACAGATACGCAGTATTTT.

The CDR3 sequence is CASSPHSGSAETQYF. The CDR3 DNA reads as TGTGCCAGCAGCCCCCACTCCGGGAGCGCGGAGACCCAGTACTTC. The gene calls are TRBV9 and TRBJ2-5, with D perhaps matching TRBD2 (6 bases). V was trimmed by 4 bases and J by 5 bases, leaving 18 bases between them. The CDR3 is 15 amino acids. In germline, CDR1 is SGDLS, CDR2 YYNGEE.

V and J are TRBV2 and TRBJ1-1; D might be TRBD1 (6 bases). The CDR3 is 16 residues long. With 0 bases removed from V and 1 base from J, the gap between germline ends came to 12 bases. The germline CDR1 and CDR2 sequences are SNHLY and FYNNEI. CDR3 nucleotide sequence: TGTGCCAGCAGTGAAGCATCGATGGGACAGAACACTGAAGCTTTCTTT. Encoded protein: CASSEASMGQNTEAFF.